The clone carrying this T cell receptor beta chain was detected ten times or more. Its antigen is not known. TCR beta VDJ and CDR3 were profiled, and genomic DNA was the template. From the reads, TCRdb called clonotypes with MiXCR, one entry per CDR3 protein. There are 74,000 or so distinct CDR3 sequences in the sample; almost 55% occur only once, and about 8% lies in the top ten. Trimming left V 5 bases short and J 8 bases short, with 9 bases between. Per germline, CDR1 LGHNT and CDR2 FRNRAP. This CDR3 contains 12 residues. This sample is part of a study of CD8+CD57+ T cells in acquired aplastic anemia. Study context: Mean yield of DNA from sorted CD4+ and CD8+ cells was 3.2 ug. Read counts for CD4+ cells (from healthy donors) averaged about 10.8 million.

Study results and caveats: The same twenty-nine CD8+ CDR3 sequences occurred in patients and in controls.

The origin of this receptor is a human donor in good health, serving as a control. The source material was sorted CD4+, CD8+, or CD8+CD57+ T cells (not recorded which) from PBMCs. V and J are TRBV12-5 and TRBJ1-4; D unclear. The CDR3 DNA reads TGTGCTAGTGGTCCGGCTTTGGAAAAACTGTTTTTT. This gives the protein CASGPALEKLFF.